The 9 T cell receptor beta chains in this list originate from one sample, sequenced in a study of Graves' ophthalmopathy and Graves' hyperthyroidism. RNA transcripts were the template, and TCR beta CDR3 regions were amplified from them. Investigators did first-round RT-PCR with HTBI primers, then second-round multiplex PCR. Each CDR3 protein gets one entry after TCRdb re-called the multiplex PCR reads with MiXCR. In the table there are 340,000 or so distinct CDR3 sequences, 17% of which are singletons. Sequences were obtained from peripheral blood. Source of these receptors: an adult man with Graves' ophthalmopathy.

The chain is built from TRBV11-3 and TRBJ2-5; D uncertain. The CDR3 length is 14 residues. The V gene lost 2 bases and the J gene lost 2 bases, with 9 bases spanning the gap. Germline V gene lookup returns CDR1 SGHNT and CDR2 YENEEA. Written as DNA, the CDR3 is TGTGCCAGCAGCTTATCTGGCAGGCAAGAGACCCAGTACTTC. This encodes CASSLSGRQETQYF.

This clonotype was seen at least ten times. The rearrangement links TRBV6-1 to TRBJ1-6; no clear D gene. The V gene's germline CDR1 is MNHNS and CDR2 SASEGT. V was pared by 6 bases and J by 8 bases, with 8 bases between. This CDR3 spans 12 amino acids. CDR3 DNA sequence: TGTGCCAGCAGACAAGTAGATTCACCCCTCCACTTT. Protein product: CASRQVDSPLHF.

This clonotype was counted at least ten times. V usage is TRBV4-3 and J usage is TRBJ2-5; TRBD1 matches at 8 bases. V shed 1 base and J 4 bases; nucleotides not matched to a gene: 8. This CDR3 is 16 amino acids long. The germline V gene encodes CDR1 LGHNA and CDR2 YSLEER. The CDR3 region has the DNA TGCGCCAGCAGCCAAGGTGGGGCTGGACAGGGAGAGACCCAGTACTTC. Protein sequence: CASSQGGAGQGETQYF.

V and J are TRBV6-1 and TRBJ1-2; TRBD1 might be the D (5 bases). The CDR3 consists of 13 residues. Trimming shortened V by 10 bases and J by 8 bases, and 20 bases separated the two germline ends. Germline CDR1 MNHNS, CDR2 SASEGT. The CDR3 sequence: CATALGRSGGYTF. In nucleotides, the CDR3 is TGTGCCACCGCCCTGGGAAGGTCAGGGGGCTACACCTTC.

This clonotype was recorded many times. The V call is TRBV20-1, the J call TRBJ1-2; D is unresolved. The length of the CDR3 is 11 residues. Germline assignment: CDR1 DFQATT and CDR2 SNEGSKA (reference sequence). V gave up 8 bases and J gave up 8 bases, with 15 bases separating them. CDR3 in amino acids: CSSKKTGGYTF. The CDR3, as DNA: TGCAGTTCCAAAAAAACGGGGGGCTACACCTTC.

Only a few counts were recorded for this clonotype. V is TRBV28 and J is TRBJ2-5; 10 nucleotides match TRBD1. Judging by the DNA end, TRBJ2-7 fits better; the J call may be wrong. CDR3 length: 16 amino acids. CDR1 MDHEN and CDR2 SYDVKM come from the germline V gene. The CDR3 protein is CASSSLTGTGAYEQYF. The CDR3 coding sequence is TGTGCCAGCAGTTCCTTAACCGGGACAGGGGCCTACGAGCAGTACTTC.

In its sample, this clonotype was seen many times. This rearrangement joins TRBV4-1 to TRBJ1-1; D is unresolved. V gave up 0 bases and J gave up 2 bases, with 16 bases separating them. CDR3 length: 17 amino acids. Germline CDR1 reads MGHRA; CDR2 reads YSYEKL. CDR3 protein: CASSQETPSGFNTEAFF. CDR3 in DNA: TGCGCCAGCAGCCAAGAAACGCCTTCGGGCTTTAACACTGAAGCTTTCTTT.

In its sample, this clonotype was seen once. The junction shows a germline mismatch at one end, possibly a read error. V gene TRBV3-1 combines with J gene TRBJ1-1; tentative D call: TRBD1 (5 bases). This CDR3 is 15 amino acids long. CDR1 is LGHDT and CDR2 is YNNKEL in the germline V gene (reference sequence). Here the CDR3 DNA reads TGTGTCAGCAGCCATGACAGAACCATGAACACTGAAGCTTTCTTT. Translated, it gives CVSSHDRTMNTEAFF.

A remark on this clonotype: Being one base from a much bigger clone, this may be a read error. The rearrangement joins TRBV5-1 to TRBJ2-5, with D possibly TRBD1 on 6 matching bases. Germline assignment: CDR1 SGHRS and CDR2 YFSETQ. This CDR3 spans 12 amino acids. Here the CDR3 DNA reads TGCGCCCAAAGGGGGTTCGGAGAGACCCAGCACTTC. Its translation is CAQRGFGETQHF.